This T cell receptor (beta chain) derives from a study of shared clonotypes between healthy human individuals. The CDR3 covers 15 residues. The V end was cut by 0 bases, the J end by 8 bases, with 16 bases between. Germline V gene data show CDR1 as MGHRA and CDR2 as YSYEKL. Clones were sequenced by immunoSEQ multiplex PCR, and TCRdb holds only the in-frame ones, with some missing. The table records under 2,000,000 clones, around 96% of them present only once. Notes on this clone: The antigen remains undetermined.

The study's findings and limits: About 5% was the fraction of naive CD4 clonotypes found shared across four donors. In having few donors, the study represented limited genetic and exposure-history diversity.

Naive CD8 cells were CD45RO-negative, positively selected for CCR7, excluding terminally differentiated effector memory CD45RA+ cells. Each sample came from a Caucasian adult donor living in Nashville, Tennessee. The chain carries TRBV4-1 and TRBJ1-2; tentatively, D is TRBD1 (6 bases). The sequence was collected from a man aged 18 to 30 in good health. Sequencing was performed on naive CD8+ T cells sorted from blood. Here the CDR3 reads CASSQDPRYGGGYTF. In DNA form, the CDR3 reads TGCGCCAGCAGCCAAGATCCGCGATATGGGGGCGGCTACACCTTC.